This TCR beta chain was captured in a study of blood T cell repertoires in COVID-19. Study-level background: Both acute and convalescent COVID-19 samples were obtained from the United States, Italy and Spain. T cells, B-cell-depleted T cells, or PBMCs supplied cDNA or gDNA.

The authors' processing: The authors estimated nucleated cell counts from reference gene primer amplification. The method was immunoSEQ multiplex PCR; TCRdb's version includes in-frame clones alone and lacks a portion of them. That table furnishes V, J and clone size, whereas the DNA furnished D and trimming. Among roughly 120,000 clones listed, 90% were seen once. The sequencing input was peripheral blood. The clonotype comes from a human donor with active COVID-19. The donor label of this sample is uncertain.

The CDR3 loop reads CASSITTVHEQYF. The CDR3 coding sequence is TGTGCCAGCAGCATTACCACAGTCCACGAGCAGTACTTC. The rearrangement uses TRBV3-1 (or the pseudogene TRBV3-2) and TRBJ2-7; D remains ambiguous. Germline CDR1 is LGHDT and CDR2 is YNNKEL (reference sequence). With 5 bases removed from V and 5 bases from J, the gap between germline ends came to 13 bases. The CDR3 loop spans 13 amino acids.